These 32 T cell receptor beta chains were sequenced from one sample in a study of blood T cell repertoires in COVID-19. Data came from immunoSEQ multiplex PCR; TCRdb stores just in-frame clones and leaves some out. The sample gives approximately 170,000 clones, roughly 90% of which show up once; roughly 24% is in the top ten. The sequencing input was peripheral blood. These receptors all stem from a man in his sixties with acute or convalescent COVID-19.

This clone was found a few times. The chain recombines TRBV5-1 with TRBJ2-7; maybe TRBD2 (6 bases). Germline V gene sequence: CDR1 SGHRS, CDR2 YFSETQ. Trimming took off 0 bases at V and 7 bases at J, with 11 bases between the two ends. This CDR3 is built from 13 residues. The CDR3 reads CASSLGGAGEQYV. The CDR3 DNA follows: TGCGCCAGCAGCTTGGGAGGTGCGGGAGAGCAGTACGTC.

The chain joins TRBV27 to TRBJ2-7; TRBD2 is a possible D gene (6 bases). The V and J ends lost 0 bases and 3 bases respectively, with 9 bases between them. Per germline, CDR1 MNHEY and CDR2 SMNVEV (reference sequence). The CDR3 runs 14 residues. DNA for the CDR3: TGTGCCAGCAGTTTATCGGGGACTCACTACGAGCAGTACTTC. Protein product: CASSLSGTHYEQYF.

CDR3: CASSRTPGTEAFF. CDR3 in DNA: TGTGCCAGCAGCAGAACACCTGGCACTGAAGCTTTCTTT. V gene TRBV5-5 combines with J gene TRBJ1-1, with D unclear. The germline V gene has CDR1 SGHKS and CDR2 YYEKEE (reference sequence). The V gene lost 4 bases and the J gene lost 4 bases, with 11 bases spanning the gap. This CDR3 comprises 13 residues. Full variable domain (remainder filled in from reference TRBV5-5 and TRBJ1-1): DAGVTQSPTHLIKTRGQQVTLRCSPISGHKSVSWYQQVLGQGPQFIFQYYEKEERGRGNFPDRFSARQFPNYSSELNVNALLLGDSALYLCASSRTPGTEAFFGQGTRLTVV.

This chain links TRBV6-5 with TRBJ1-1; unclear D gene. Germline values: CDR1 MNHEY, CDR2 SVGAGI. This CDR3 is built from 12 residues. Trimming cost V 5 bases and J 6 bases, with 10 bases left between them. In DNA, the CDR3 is TGTGCCAGCAGTCGGGGTGCAGCTGAAGCTTTCTTT. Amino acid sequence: CASSRGAAEAFF.

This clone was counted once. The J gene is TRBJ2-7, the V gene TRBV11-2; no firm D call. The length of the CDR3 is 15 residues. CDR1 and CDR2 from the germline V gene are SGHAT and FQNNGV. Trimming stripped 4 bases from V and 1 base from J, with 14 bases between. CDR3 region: CASSYPGRLSYEQYV. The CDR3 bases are TGTGCCAGCAGCTACCCGGGTAGGCTGTCCTACGAGCAGTACGTC.

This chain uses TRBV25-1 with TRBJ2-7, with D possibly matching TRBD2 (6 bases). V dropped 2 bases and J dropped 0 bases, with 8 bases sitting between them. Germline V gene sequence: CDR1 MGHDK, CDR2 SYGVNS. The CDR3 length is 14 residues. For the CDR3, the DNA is TGTGCCAGCAGTGAAGCGGGAAGCTCCTACGAGCAGTACTTC. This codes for CASSEAGSSYEQYF.

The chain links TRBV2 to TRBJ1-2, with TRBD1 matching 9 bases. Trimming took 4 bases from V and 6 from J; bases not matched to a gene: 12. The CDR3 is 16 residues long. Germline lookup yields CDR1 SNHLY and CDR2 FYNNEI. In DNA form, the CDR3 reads TGTGCCAGCAGTGTTCCGGGACAGGGAATCGAGAATGGCTACACCTTC. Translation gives CASSVPGQGIENGYTF.

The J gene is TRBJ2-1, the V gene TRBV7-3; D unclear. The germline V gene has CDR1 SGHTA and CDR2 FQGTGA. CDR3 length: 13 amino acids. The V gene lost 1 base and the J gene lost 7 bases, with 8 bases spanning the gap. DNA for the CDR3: TGTGCCAGCAGCTTAAGACGAGGAAATGAGCAGTTCTTC. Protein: CASSLRRGNEQFF.

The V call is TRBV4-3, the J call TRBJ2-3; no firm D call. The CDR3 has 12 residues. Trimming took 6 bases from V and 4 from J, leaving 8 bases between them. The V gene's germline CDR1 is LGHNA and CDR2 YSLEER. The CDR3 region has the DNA TGCGCCAGCAGTCGGAGAGCAGATACGCAGTATTTT. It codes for CASSRRADTQYF.

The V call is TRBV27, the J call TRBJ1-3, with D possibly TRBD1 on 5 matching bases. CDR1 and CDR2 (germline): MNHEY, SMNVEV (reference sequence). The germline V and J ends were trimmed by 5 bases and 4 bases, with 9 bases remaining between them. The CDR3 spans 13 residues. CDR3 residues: CASSLRQGNTIYF. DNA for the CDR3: TGTGCCAGCAGTCTCCGACAGGGAAACACCATATATTTT.

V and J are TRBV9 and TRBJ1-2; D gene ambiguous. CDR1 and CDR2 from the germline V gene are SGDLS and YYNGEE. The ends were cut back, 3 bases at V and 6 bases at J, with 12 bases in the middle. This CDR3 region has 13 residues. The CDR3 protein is CASSASLTDGYTF. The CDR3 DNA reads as TGTGCCAGCAGCGCTAGTTTGACGGATGGCTACACCTTC. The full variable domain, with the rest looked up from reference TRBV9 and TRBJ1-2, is DSGVTQTPKHLITATGQRVTLRCSPRSGDLSVYWYQQSLDQGLQFLIQYYNGEERAKGNILERFSAQQFPDLHSELNLSSLELGDSALYFCASSASLTDGYTFGSGTRLTVV.

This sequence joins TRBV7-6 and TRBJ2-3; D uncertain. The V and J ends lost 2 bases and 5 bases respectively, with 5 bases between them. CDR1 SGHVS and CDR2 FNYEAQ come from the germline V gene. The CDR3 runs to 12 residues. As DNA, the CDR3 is TGTGCCAGCAGCTTATTTCAAGATACGCAGTATTTT. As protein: CASSLFQDTQYF.

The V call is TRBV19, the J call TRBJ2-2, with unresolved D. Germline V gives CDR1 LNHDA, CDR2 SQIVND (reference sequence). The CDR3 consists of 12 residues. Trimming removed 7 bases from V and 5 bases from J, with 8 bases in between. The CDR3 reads CASKRRTGELFF. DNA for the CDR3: TGTGCCAGTAAACGGCGGACCGGGGAGCTGTTTTTT.

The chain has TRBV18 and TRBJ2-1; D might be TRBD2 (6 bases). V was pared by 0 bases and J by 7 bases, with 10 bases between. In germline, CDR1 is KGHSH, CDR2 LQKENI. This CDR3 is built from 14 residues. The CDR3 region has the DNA TGTGCCAGCTCACCACCGAGAGGGAGGAATGAGCAGTTCTTC. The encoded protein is CASSPPRGRNEQFF.

The CDR3 loop is CASSRQGPGANVLTF. CDR3 bases: TGTGCCAGCAGTCGACAGGGCCCTGGGGCCAACGTCCTGACTTTC. This rearrangement joins TRBV27 to TRBJ2-6; 7 bases line up with TRBD1. Germline-derived CDR1 and CDR2 are MNHEY and SMNVEV (reference sequence). Losses at the gene ends were 5 bases for V and 2 bases for J; bases not matched to a gene: 3. The CDR3 is made up of 15 amino acids. The full variable domain, completed using reference TRBV27 and TRBJ2-6, is EAQVTQNPRYLITVTGKKLTVTCSQNMNHEYMSWYRQDPGLGLRQIYYSMNVEVTDKGDVPEGYKVSRKEKRNFPLILESPSPNQTSLYFCASSRQGPGANVLTFGAGSRLTVL.

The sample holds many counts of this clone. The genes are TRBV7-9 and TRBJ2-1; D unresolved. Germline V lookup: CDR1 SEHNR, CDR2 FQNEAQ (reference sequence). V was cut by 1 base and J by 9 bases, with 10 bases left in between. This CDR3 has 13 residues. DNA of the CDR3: TGTGCCAGCAGCTTAGGGTGGCCTCCTGAGCAGTTCTTC. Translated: CASSLGWPPEQFF. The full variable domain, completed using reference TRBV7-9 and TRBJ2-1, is DTGVSQNPRHKITKRGQNVTFRCDPISEHNRLYWYRQTLGQGPEFLTYFQNEAQLEKSRLLSDRFSAERPKGSFSTLEIQRTEQGDSAMYLCASSLGWPPEQFFGPGTRLTVL.

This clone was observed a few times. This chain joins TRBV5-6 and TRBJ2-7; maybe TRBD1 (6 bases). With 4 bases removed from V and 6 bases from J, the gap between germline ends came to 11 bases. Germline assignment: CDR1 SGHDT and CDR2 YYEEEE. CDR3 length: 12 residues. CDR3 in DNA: TGTGCCAGCAGCCACAGGGTCGGCGAGCAGTACGTC. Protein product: CASSHRVGEQYV.

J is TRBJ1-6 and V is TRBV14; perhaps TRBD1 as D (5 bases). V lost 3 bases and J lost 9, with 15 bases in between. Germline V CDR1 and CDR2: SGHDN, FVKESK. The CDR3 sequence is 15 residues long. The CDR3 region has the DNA TGTGCCAGCAGCCATCTGACAGCTAATAGTTCACCCCTCCACTTT. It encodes CASSHLTANSSPLHF.

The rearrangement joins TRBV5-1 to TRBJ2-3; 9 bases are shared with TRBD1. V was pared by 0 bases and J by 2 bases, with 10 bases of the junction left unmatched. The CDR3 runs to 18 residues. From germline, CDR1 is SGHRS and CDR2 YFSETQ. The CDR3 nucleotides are TGCGCCAGCAGCTTGGAGCGGACAGGGGTCCTACCCACAGATACGCAGTATTTT. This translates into CASSLERTGVLPTDTQYF.

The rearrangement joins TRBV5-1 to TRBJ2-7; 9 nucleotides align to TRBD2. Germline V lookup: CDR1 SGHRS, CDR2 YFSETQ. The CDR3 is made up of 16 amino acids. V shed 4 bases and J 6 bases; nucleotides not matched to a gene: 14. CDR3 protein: CASSRGIAGVRPEQYF. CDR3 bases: TGCGCCAGCAGCCGAGGGATAGCGGGAGTTCGTCCCGAGCAGTACTTC.

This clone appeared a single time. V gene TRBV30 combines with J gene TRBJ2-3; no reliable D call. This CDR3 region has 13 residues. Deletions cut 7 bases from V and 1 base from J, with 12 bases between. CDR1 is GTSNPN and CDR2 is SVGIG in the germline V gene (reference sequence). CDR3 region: CALAPSGTDTQYF. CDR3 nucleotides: TGTGCCTTAGCCCCCTCAGGCACAGATACGCAGTATTTT.

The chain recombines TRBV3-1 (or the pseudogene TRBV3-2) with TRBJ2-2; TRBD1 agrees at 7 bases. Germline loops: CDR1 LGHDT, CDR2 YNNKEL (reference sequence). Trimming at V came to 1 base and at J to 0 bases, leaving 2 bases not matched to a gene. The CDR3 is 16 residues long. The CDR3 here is CASSQVDRANTGELFF. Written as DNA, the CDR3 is TGTGCCAGCAGCCAAGTCGACAGGGCGAACACCGGGGAGCTGTTTTTT.

The CDR3 loop reads CASSLETGSFNTEAFF. CDR3 DNA: TGCGCCAGCAGCTTGGAAACGGGGTCCTTCAACACTGAAGCTTTCTTT. This rearrangement joins TRBV5-1 to TRBJ1-1, with D hard to call. The V gene lost 0 bases and the J gene lost 2 bases, with 14 bases spanning the gap. Germline-derived CDR1 and CDR2 are SGHRS and YFSETQ. This CDR3 comprises 16 residues.

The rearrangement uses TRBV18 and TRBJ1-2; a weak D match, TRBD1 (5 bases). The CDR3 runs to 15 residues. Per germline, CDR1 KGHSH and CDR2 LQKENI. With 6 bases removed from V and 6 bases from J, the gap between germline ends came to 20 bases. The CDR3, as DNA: TGTGCCAGCTCCCCCGTTGCAGGGCTCCTTGATGGCTACACCTTC. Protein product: CASSPVAGLLDGYTF.

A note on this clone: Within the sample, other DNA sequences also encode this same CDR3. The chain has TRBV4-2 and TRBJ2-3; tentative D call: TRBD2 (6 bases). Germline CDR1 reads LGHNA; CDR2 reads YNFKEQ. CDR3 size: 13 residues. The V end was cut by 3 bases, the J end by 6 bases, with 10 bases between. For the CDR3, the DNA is TGTGCCAGCAGCCAGGGGGGTCGGGATACGCAGTATTTT. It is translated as CASSQGGRDTQYF.

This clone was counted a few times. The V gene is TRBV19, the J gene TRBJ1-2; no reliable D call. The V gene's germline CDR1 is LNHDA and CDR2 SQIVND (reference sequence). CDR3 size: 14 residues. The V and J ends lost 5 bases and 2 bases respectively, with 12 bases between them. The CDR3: CASSPRITNYGYTF. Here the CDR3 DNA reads TGTGCCAGTAGTCCCCGAATTACAAACTATGGCTACACCTTC.

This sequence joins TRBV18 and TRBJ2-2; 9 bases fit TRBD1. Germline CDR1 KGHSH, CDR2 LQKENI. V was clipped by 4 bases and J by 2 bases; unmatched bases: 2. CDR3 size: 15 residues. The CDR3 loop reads CASSQGQGNTGELFF. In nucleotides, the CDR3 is TGTGCCAGCTCACAGGGACAGGGCAACACCGGGGAGCTGTTTTTT.

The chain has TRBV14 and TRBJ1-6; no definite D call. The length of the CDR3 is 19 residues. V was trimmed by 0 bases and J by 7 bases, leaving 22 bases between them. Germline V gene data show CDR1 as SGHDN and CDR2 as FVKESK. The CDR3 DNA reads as TGTGCCAGCAGCCAAGATCCTCGACGAGCCGGATCTAGAAATTCACCCCTCCACTTT. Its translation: CASSQDPRRAGSRNSPLHF.

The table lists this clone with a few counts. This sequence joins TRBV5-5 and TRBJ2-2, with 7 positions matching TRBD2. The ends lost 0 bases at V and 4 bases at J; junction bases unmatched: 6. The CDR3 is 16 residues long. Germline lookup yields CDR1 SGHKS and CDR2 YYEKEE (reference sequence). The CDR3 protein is CASSLVPAGITGELFF. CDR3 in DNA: TGTGCCAGCAGCTTGGTCCCAGCGGGGATCACCGGGGAGCTGTTTTTT.

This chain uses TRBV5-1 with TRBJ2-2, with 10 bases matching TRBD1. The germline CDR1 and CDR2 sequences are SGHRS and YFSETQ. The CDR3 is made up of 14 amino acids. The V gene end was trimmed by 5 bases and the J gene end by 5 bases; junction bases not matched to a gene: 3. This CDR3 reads CASSWDRGTGELFF. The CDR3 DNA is TGCGCCAGCAGTTGGGACAGGGGAACCGGGGAGCTGTTTTTT.

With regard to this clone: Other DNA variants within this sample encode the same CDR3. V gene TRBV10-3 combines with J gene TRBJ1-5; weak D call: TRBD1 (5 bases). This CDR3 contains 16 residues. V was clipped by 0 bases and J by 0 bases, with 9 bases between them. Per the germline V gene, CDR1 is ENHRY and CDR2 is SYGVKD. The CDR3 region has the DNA TGTGCCATCAGTGAGTCGGGGGGGGGTAGCAATCAGCCCCAGCATTTT. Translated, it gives CAISESGGGSNQPQHF.

The chain's CDR3 is CASSPGTANEKLFF. CDR3 nucleotides: TGTGCCAGCAGCCCCGGGACAGCTAATGAAAAACTGTTTTTT. The chain joins TRBV7-2 to TRBJ1-4; 7 bases map to TRBD1. Germline V gene sequence: CDR1 SGHTA, CDR2 FQGNSA. With V trimmed by 5 bases and J by 3 bases, 3 bases remained unmatched. The CDR3 spans 14 residues.